One sample yielded the 27 T cell receptor beta chains listed below, sequenced in a study of T cells expressing NK-cell markers. TCRdb derives one entry per CDR3 protein from the 5' RACE reads, leaving out DNA. The sample spans some 440,000 distinct CDR3 sequences; the ten largest clones claim under 1.5%. Material: blood T cells: a sorted CD56 or NKG2C T cell subset, CD4+ or CD8+ T cells, or bulk PBMC T cells (not recorded which). These receptors came from a woman in her 50s in good health.

V is TRBV20-1 and J is TRBJ2-5; with no DNA, the TCRdb D assignment of TRBD1 cannot be verified. Germline CDR1 DFQATT, CDR2 SNEGSKA (reference sequence). This CDR3 region has 12 residues. The CDR3 region is CSLAPQEKTQYF.

The chain carries TRBV29-1 and TRBJ1-1. Germline V gives CDR1 SQVTM, CDR2 ANQGSEA. The CDR3 totals 13 residues. The CDR3 reads CSVEDLMGTEAFF.

This chain uses TRBV5-1 with TRBJ2-2. The CDR3 covers 15 residues. Per the germline V gene, CDR1 is SGHRS and CDR2 is YFSETQ. CDR3 sequence reads: CASSLLRNLYGELFF.

The chain carries TRBV29-1 and TRBJ1-1. The CDR3 consists of 13 residues. Germline lookup yields CDR1 SQVTM and CDR2 ANQGSEA. CDR3 loop: CSVDLPVNTEAFF.

V gene TRBV11-3 combines with J gene TRBJ2-2. The V gene's germline CDR1 is SGHNT and CDR2 YENEEA. This CDR3 contains 13 residues. This CDR3 reads CASSLSRTGELFF.

The chain couples TRBV5-1 to TRBJ2-5; TCRdb outputs TRBD2, but without DNA this stays unchecked. CDR3 length equals 16 residues. Germline loops: CDR1 SGHRS, CDR2 YFSETQ. CDR3 protein: CASSRQPSGSRETQYF.

The chain employs TRBV12-3 or TRBV12-4 and TRBJ1-4; TCRdb outputs TRBD1, but without DNA this stays unchecked. The length of the CDR3 is 14 residues. The CDR3: CATTPGQTNEKLFF.

The chain has TRBV2 and TRBJ2-1; TCRdb designates TRBD2, a call that cannot be tested without DNA. The CDR3 consists of 14 residues. Germline V gene data show CDR1 as SNHLY and CDR2 as FYNNEI. CDR3: CASMRTLNRNEQFF.

This sequence joins TRBV7-8 and TRBJ2-4; no DNA is available, so the TRBD1 call from TCRdb remains unchecked. Germline V gene lookup returns CDR1 SGHVS and CDR2 FQNEAQ. The CDR3 runs to 14 residues. The CDR3 reads CASTLRGPEDIQYF.

The chain carries TRBV3-1 and TRBJ2-3; without DNA, the TCRdb call of TRBD2 cannot be checked. The CDR3 is made up of 16 amino acids. Germline CDR1 is LGHDT and CDR2 is YNNKEL (reference sequence). This chain's CDR3 is CASSPPGTRGADTQYF.

The J gene is TRBJ1-6, the V gene TRBV14. The CDR3 is 15 amino acids. Germline V gives CDR1 SGHDN, CDR2 FVKESK. The CDR3 loop reads CASSQGGLGNSPLHF.

V is TRBV5-1 and J is TRBJ1-4; TCRdb's D call of TRBD1 is untestable without DNA. The CDR3 spans 15 residues. Per germline, CDR1 SGHRS and CDR2 YFSETQ. CDR3 residues: CASSLFLGEGEKLFF.

The J gene is TRBJ2-5, the V gene TRBV3-1; with no DNA, the TCRdb D assignment of TRBD1 cannot be verified. CDR3 size: 14 residues. Per germline, CDR1 LGHDT and CDR2 YNNKEL (reference sequence). The CDR3 sequence is CASSYQTGWETQYF.

This rearrangement joins TRBV12-3 or TRBV12-4 to TRBJ1-6; TCRdb designates TRBD1, a call that cannot be tested without DNA. The CDR3 is 14 amino acids. CDR3: CASSSGTSNSPLHF.

This chain connects TRBV30 to TRBJ1-2; no DNA is available, so the TRBD1 call from TCRdb remains unchecked. CDR1 is GTSNPN and CDR2 is SVGIG in the germline V gene (reference sequence). The CDR3 extends over 13 amino acids. This CDR3 is CAWNVAGVVGYTF. Drawing the rest from reference TRBV30 and TRBJ1-2, the complete variable domain is SQTIHQWPATLVQPVGSPLSLECTVEGTSNPNLYWYRQAAGRGLQLLFYSVGIGQISSEVPQNLSASRPQDRQFILSSKKLLLSDSGFYLCAWNVAGVVGYTFGSGTRLTVV.

The gene calls are TRBV12-3 or TRBV12-4 and TRBJ2-7. The CDR3 sequence is 14 residues long. The CDR3 is CASSHGRLLYEQYF.

The chain combines TRBV5-1 with TRBJ2-2; without DNA, the TCRdb call of TRBD1 cannot be checked. CDR1 is SGHRS and CDR2 is YFSETQ in the germline V gene. The CDR3 has 15 amino acids. This chain's CDR3 is CASSSTLRGTGELFF.

The chain combines TRBV20-1 with TRBJ2-6; the D gene TCRdb calls, TRBD1, cannot be checked with no DNA. The CDR3 extends over 16 amino acids. Germline CDR1 reads DFQATT; CDR2 reads SNEGSKA (reference sequence). CDR3 protein: CSASVAPPSGANVLTF.

This rearrangement joins TRBV5-1 to TRBJ2-2; the TRBD2 assignment by TCRdb is unverifiable without DNA. The V gene's germline CDR1 is SGHRS and CDR2 YFSETQ. CDR3 length: 15 residues. This CDR3 reads CASSLAGSVPGELFF.

The chain employs TRBV5-1 and TRBJ2-3; TCRdb's assignment of TRBD1 cannot be checked, as there is no DNA. Germline V CDR1 and CDR2: SGHRS, YFSETQ. There are 14 residues in the CDR3. CDR3 in amino acids: CASSPGTSTDTQYF.

The chain couples TRBV11-2 to TRBJ1-4. From germline, CDR1 is SGHAT and CDR2 FQNNGV. This CDR3 is built from 15 residues. CDR3 region: CASSSRFGPGEKLFF. Drawing the rest from reference TRBV11-2 and TRBJ1-4, the complete variable domain is EAGVAQSPRYKIIEKRQSVAFWCNPISGHATLYWYQQILGQGPKLLIQFQNNGVVDDSQLPKDRFSAERLKGVDSTLKIQPAKLEDSAVYLCASSSRFGPGEKLFFGSGTQLSVL.

The J gene is TRBJ2-1, the V gene TRBV14. This CDR3 comprises 12 residues. The germline gives CDR1 SGHDN, CDR2 FVKESK. The CDR3 is CASSPTTFSQFF.

The CDR3 sequence is CASSLDRTSAGEQFF. The chain recombines TRBV7-2 with TRBJ2-1; absent DNA, TCRdb's TRBD2 call cannot be checked. Germline V CDR1 and CDR2: SGHTA, FQGNSA. CDR3 size: 15 residues.

The rearrangement links TRBV11-2 to TRBJ2-1; TCRdb names TRBD1, which stays unverified in the absence of DNA. The CDR3 consists of 14 residues. Germline values: CDR1 SGHAT, CDR2 FQNNGV. The CDR3 region is CASSPGTAAHEQFF.

The chain has TRBV12-3 or TRBV12-4 and TRBJ2-7. The CDR3 has 12 amino acids. This CDR3 is CASSPSGGKQYF.

The rearrangement uses TRBV20-1 and TRBJ1-1. The CDR3 contains 14 residues. Germline CDR1 is DFQATT and CDR2 is SNEGSKA (reference sequence). The CDR3 spells CSARDLGIHTEAFF.

The CDR3 here is CASSQLTDYGYTF. The chain couples TRBV3-1 to TRBJ1-2. This CDR3 region has 13 residues. Germline CDR1 LGHDT, CDR2 YNNKEL (reference sequence).